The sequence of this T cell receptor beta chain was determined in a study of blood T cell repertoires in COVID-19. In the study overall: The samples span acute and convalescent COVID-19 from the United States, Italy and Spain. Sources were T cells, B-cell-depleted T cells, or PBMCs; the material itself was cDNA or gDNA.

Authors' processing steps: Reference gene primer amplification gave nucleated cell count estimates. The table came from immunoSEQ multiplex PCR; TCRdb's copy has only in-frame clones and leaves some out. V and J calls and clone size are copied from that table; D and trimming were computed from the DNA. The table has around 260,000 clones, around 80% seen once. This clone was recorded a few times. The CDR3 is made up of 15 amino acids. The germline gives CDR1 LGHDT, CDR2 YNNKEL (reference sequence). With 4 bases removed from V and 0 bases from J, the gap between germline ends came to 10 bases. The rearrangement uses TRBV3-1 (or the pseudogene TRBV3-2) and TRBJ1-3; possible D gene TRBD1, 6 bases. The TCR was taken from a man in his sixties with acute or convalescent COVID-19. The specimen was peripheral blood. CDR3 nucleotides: TGTGCCAGCAGCCGGGACACAAACTCTGGAAACACCATATATTTT. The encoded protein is CASSRDTNSGNTIYF.